The 27 T cell receptor beta chains below were found in one sample sequenced in a study of shared clonotypes between healthy human individuals. Produced via immunoSEQ multiplex PCR; TCRdb's table is partial and in-frame only. Counted here are a few hundred thousand clones, around 97% occurring once; the ten biggest clones make up about 0.06%. Sequencing was done on a sample of naive CD4+ T cells sorted from blood. Described subset: CD45RA+ positively selected. The receptor source for this set is a woman in her twenties or thirties in good health.

This clone was recorded once. The V and J genes are TRBV28 and TRBJ2-7; D may be TRBD2 (6 bases). V dropped 7 bases and J dropped 8 bases, with 24 bases sitting between them. CDR1 and CDR2 (germline): MDHEN, SYDVKM. The CDR3 sequence is 15 residues long. CDR3 in DNA: TGTGCCAGCATTAACCCGGGGACTGGCATTACGAAGCAGTACTTC. Translating it yields CASINPGTGITKQYF.

The CDR3 loop is CASSRPGTQSSGNEQFF. CDR3 in DNA: TGTGCCAGCAGCAGACCCGGGACGCAGTCCTCGGGCAATGAGCAGTTCTTC. The chain combines TRBV5-4 with TRBJ2-1; D may match TRBD1 or TRBD2 (5 bases each). Germline assignment: CDR1 SGHNT and CDR2 YYREEE (reference sequence). CDR3 length equals 17 residues. Deletions cut 4 bases from V and 6 bases from J, with 23 bases between.

The chain links TRBV10-1 to TRBJ2-2, with 8 bases lining up with TRBD1. Per germline, CDR1 WNHNN and CDR2 SYGVQD (reference sequence). This CDR3 is built from 14 residues. The junction had 2 bases not matched to a gene; V was cut back by 8 bases and J by 0 bases. The CDR3 nucleotides are TGCGCCAGCGGGACAGGTTCGAACACCGGGGAGCTGTTTTTT. As protein: CASGTGSNTGELFF.

The chain has TRBV10-3 and TRBJ1-1; D not certain. CDR1 and CDR2 (germline): ENHRY, SYGVKD. V was trimmed by 10 bases and J by 0 bases, leaving 15 bases between them. The CDR3 consists of 14 residues. CDR3 bases: TGTGCCAGCACTGACATACATTTGAACACTGAAGCTTTCTTT. Its translation is CASTDIHLNTEAFF.

The rearrangement links TRBV5-5 to TRBJ2-7; D is unclear. Per the germline V gene, CDR1 is SGHKS and CDR2 is YYEKEE (reference sequence). The CDR3 consists of 14 residues. The V gene lost 1 base and the J gene lost 2 bases, with 10 bases spanning the gap. The CDR3 DNA sequence: TGTGCCAGCAGCTTGTTTTGGTCTACCTACGAGCAGTACTTC. It codes for CASSLFWSTYEQYF.

The J gene is TRBJ2-5, the V gene TRBV18; 8 bases agree with TRBD1. Trimming took 2 bases from V and 6 from J; bases not matched to a gene: 11. CDR1 is KGHSH, CDR2 LQKENI, per germline. This CDR3 is built from 16 residues. The CDR3 region has the DNA TGTGCCAGCTCACCAGCCCTGGGACAGGCGCCCAAGACCCAGTACTTC. Encoded protein: CASSPALGQAPKTQYF.

The chain joins TRBV5-1 to TRBJ2-4, with 12 bases lining up with TRBD1. The CDR3 is 19 amino acids. Unmatched junction bases numbered 13, after V lost 4 bases and J lost 2 bases. From germline, CDR1 is SGHRS and CDR2 YFSETQ. CDR3 amino acids: CASSPGTGGVDFSKNIQYF. CDR3 nucleotide sequence: TGCGCCAGCAGCCCCGGGACAGGGGGCGTGGATTTCTCCAAAAACATTCAGTACTTC.

The chain couples TRBV7-3 to TRBJ1-1, with TRBD1 identical over 8 bases. The CDR3 is made up of 14 amino acids. The V gene's germline CDR1 is SGHTA and CDR2 FQGTGA. V dropped 5 bases and J dropped 2; count of bases not matched to a gene: 4. The CDR3 bases are TGTGCCAGCAGCCCGGGACAGGATAACACTGAAGCTTTCTTT. Translating it yields CASSPGQDNTEAFF.

The rearrangement links TRBV4-1 to TRBJ2-3; D may match TRBD1 or TRBD2 (5 bases each). The germline CDR1 and CDR2 sequences are MGHRA and YSYEKL. V shed 1 base and J shed 2 bases, with 13 bases lying between them. CDR3 size: 16 residues. The CDR3 nucleotides read TGCGCCAGCAGCCAAGGTTACGGGGCTTACACAGATACGCAGTATTTT. It specifies CASSQGYGAYTDTQYF.

This clone occurred once. The chain's CDR3 is CASSPRDRRLWEQYF. CDR3 nucleotides: TGTGCCAGCAGCCCCCGGGACAGGAGATTGTGGGAGCAGTACTTC. This chain connects TRBV7-9 to TRBJ2-7; 8 positions match TRBD1. Germline CDR1 SEHNR, CDR2 FQNEAQ (reference sequence). There are 15 residues in the CDR3. Trimming removed 5 bases from V and 7 bases from J; junction bases left unmatched: 13.

The genes are TRBV7-9 and TRBJ2-3; D call uncertain. The CDR3 runs to 13 residues. V gave up 3 bases and J gave up 4 bases, with 8 bases separating them. The germline V gene has CDR1 SEHNR and CDR2 FQNEAQ (reference sequence). Here the CDR3 reads CASSFLLADTQYF. The CDR3 nucleotides are TGTGCCAGCAGCTTCCTCTTGGCAGATACGCAGTATTTT.

Concerning this clone itself: In the same sample, other DNA sequences code for this CDR3. The CDR3, as DNA: TGCGCCAGCAGCTTGGGGCAGGGGTTCTACGAGCAGTACTTC. The encoded protein is CASSLGQGFYEQYF. The V and J genes are TRBV5-1 and TRBJ2-7, with D tentatively TRBD1 (6 bases). The CDR3 totals 14 residues. V was clipped by 0 bases and J by 3 bases, with 10 bases between them. Per germline, CDR1 SGHRS and CDR2 YFSETQ.

The chain links TRBV27 to TRBJ2-5; 7 positions agree with TRBD1. Germline trimming cut 6 bases from V and 2 bases from J; bases unmatched to any gene: 3. Germline V gives CDR1 MNHEY, CDR2 SMNVEV (reference sequence). The CDR3 is made up of 13 amino acids. The CDR3 loop is CASRTQGQETQYF. For the CDR3, the DNA is TGTGCCAGCAGGACACAGGGGCAAGAGACCCAGTACTTC.

The rearrangement joins TRBV15 to TRBJ2-3; 12 bases fit TRBD2. The CDR3 runs 18 residues. Germline assignment: CDR1 LNHNV and CDR2 YYDKDF (reference sequence). V dropped 2 bases and J dropped 3; count of bases not matched to a gene: 9. The DNA of the CDR3 is TGTGCCACCAGCAGATTTCGAAAGACTAGCGGGAGAACAGATACGCAGTATTTT. Translation gives CATSRFRKTSGRTDTQYF.

The chain is built from TRBV7-9 and TRBJ2-1; 14 nucleotides match TRBD2. The V and J ends lost 10 bases and 8 bases, in that order; junction bases with no gene match: 7. Per germline, CDR1 SEHNR and CDR2 FQNEAQ (reference sequence). This CDR3 contains 14 residues. Here the CDR3 reads CATGTSGSRDEQFF. DNA of the CDR3: TGTGCCACCGGGACTAGCGGGAGTAGGGATGAGCAGTTCTTC.

The chain carries TRBV4-1 and TRBJ1-1; D is uncertain. The length of the CDR3 is 15 residues. Germline V CDR1 and CDR2: MGHRA, YSYEKL. V was cut by 0 bases and J by 0 bases, with 8 bases left in between. DNA for the CDR3: TGCGCCAGCAGCCAAGATCGGCGTATGAACACTGAAGCTTTCTTT. Residues: CASSQDRRMNTEAFF.

This chain joins TRBV18 and TRBJ1-1; 10 positions match TRBD1. Germline CDR1 reads KGHSH; CDR2 reads LQKENI. This CDR3 is built from 17 residues. Trimming at V came to 4 bases and at J to 6 bases, leaving 14 bases not matched to a gene. CDR3 DNA sequence: TGTGCCAGCTCACGTATGACCTCCGGGACAGGGGTATCTGAAGCTTTCTTT. Amino acid sequence: CASSRMTSGTGVSEAFF.

This rearrangement joins TRBV2 to TRBJ1-5, with D possibly being TRBD1 (6 bases). V lost 6 bases to trimming and J lost 5 bases, with 11 bases between them. Germline V CDR1 and CDR2: SNHLY, FYNNEI. CDR3 size: 13 residues. The CDR3 spells CASSRTDHQPQHF. The CDR3 DNA follows: TGTGCCAGCAGCAGGACAGACCATCAGCCCCAGCATTTT.

The rearrangement uses TRBV19 and TRBJ2-1; 7 bases align to TRBD2. The CDR3 runs 13 residues. Per the germline V gene, CDR1 is LNHDA and CDR2 is SQIVND (reference sequence). The junction had 2 bases not matched to a gene; V was cut back by 4 bases and J by 5 bases. DNA for the CDR3: TGTGCCAGTAGTAGCGGGAGTAACAATGAGCAGTTCTTC. Protein sequence: CASSSGSNNEQFF.

V is TRBV7-3 and J is TRBJ2-3; D is perhaps TRBD2 (6 bases). CDR1 is SGHTA and CDR2 is FQGTGA in the germline V gene. Trimming removed 0 bases from V and 4 bases from J, with 11 bases in between. The CDR3 has 15 amino acids. CDR3 in DNA: TGTGCCAGCAGCTTAACGCCCGTAGCGGCAGATACGCAGTATTTT. This sequence encodes CASSLTPVAADTQYF.

The chain recombines TRBV10-2 with TRBJ2-3; TRBD2 aligns across 7 bases. This CDR3 region has 14 residues. Germline CDR1 WSHSY, CDR2 SAAADI. V trimming: 8 bases; J trimming: 0 bases; junction bases outside the gene matches: 5. The CDR3 DNA sequence: TGCGCCAGCTCAACTAGCGCTAGCACAGATACGCAGTATTTT. As protein: CASSTSASTDTQYF.

Details on this clone: Distinct nucleotide sequences in the sample also encode this CDR3. The chain combines TRBV6-5 with TRBJ1-5; D may be TRBD1 (5 bases). With 2 bases removed from V and 5 bases from J, the gap between germline ends came to 7 bases. Germline loops: CDR1 MNHEY, CDR2 SVGAGI. The CDR3 consists of 13 residues. The chain's CDR3 is CASSYSRDQPQHF. The CDR3 DNA reads TGTGCCAGCAGTTACAGCAGGGATCAGCCCCAGCATTTT.

This chain uses TRBV5-1 with TRBJ1-1; D remains ambiguous. Germline CDR1 reads SGHRS; CDR2 reads YFSETQ. The CDR3 spans 15 residues. The V end was cut by 3 bases, the J end by 0 bases, with 12 bases between. CDR3 DNA sequence: TGCGCCAGCAGCTACGACGGGAAAATGAACACTGAAGCTTTCTTT. This sequence encodes CASSYDGKMNTEAFF.

This chain connects TRBV27 to TRBJ1-1, with unresolved D. The V end was cut by 5 bases, the J end by 1 base, with 8 bases between. Germline CDR1 MNHEY, CDR2 SMNVEV (reference sequence). This CDR3 region has 13 residues. The CDR3: CASSKTPNTEAFF. CDR3 DNA sequence: TGTGCCAGCAGTAAGACACCGAACACTGAAGCTTTCTTT.

This rearrangement joins TRBV2 to TRBJ2-1; 12 nucleotides match TRBD2. CDR3 size: 16 residues. After removal of 0 bases from V and 7 bases from J, the junction contained 4 bases not matched to a gene. Germline-derived CDR1 and CDR2 are SNHLY and FYNNEI. CDR3 amino acids: CASSEAVTSGRNEQFF. Written as DNA, the CDR3 is TGTGCCAGCAGTGAAGCGGTGACTAGCGGGAGAAATGAGCAGTTCTTC.

This chain joins TRBV28 and TRBJ1-3; tentatively, D is TRBD1 (6 bases). The CDR3 consists of 15 residues. Germline V lookup: CDR1 MDHEN, CDR2 SYDVKM. Trimming removed 6 bases from V and 0 bases from J, with 12 bases in between. CDR3 in amino acids: CASRTGRGSGNTIYF. CDR3 in DNA: TGTGCCAGCAGGACCGGCAGGGGCTCTGGAAACACCATATATTTT.

V gene TRBV7-2 combines with J gene TRBJ2-1; 8 bases are a match to TRBD1. Germline CDR1 reads SGHTA; CDR2 reads FQGNSA. The CDR3 is made up of 16 amino acids. Trimming at V came to 0 bases and at J to 9 bases, leaving 10 bases not matched to a gene. In nucleotides, the CDR3 is TGTGCCAGCAGCTTAGCGATCGGGCGACAGGGGAGTGAGCAGTTCTTC. This translates into CASSLAIGRQGSEQFF. The full variable domain, rest sourced from reference TRBV7-2 and TRBJ2-1, is GAGVSQSPSNKVTEKGKDVELRCDPISGHTALYWYRQSLGQGLEFLIYFQGNSAPDKSGLPSDRFSAERTGGSVSTLTIQRTQQEDSAVYLCASSLAIGRQGSEQFFGPGTRLTVL.